Below, one TCR beta chain is given with its context. This specimen comes from a study of blood T cell repertoires in COVID-19. Across the whole study: The United States, Italy and Spain supplied acute and convalescent COVID-19 samples. PBMCs, B-cell-depleted T cells, or T cells were the source of the cDNA or gDNA that made up the material.

Libraries were prepared by immunoSEQ multiplex PCR; TCRdb keeps only in-frame clonotypes and omits some of them. The sample yields 380,000 or so clones, more than 80% seen once. This CDR3 contains 17 residues. Looked up from germline, CDR1 is SGHTS and CDR2 is YDEGEE. V was shortened by 4 bases and J by 0 bases, with 18 bases between the two germline ends. This clonotype was obtained from a man in his forties with acute or convalescent COVID-19. Sample: peripheral blood. J is TRBJ2-3 and V is TRBV5-8; D is possibly TRBD2 (6 bases). The CDR3 region has the DNA TGTGCCAGCAGCCTGACTAATTTAGCGGTGAGCACAGATACGCAGTATTTT. Translated: CASSLTNLAVSTDTQYF.